The entry below describes one T cell receptor beta chain. This record belongs to a study of shared clonotypes between healthy human individuals. Adult donors, all healthy and HIV-negative, had no recent acute infections or vaccinations. Sequencing of unsorted PBMC DNA was carried out using ten immunoSEQ deep assay plates. Using immunoSEQ multiplex PCR, the repertoire was profiled, and TCRdb retains in-frame clones only, with some absent. In the table there are roughly 490,000 clones, roughly 85% of which are singletons. This CDR3 has 16 amino acids. Germline V CDR1 and CDR2: SGHAT, FQNNGV. Trimming cost V 1 base and J 4 bases, with 13 bases left between them.

The gene calls are TRBV11-2 and TRBJ2-2; D not certain. The clonotype was recovered from a woman between 35 and 50 years old in good health. Some clones in this sample may be carry-over from other donors' samples. Sequenced: PBMCs. DNA for the CDR3: TGTGCCAGCAGCTTAGGGCCCAGGCCTCTCACCGGGGAGCTGTTTTTT. This gives the protein CASSLGPRPLTGELFF.